A single sample is the source of the 27 T cell receptor beta chains below, sequenced in a study of blood T cell repertoires in COVID-19. Profiled with immunoSEQ multiplex PCR; TCRdb holds only in-frame clones, not every one. The sample has about 100,000 clones, 70% to 90% seen once. The sequenced material came from peripheral blood. The receptor set was obtained from a man aged 45-65 years with active or convalescent COVID-19.

This chain joins TRBV19 and TRBJ2-7; weak D call: TRBD1 (5 bases). CDR1 is LNHDA and CDR2 is SQIVND in the germline V gene (reference sequence). The germline V and J ends were trimmed by 1 base and 4 bases, with 14 bases remaining between them. This CDR3 contains 15 residues. The CDR3 region has the DNA TGTGCCAGTAGTATAGCCCCAGGGCCGAGGTACGAGCAGTACTTC. It codes for CASSIAPGPRYEQYF.

The chain couples TRBV10-3 to TRBJ2-1; 9 bases agree with TRBD2. This CDR3 contains 15 residues. The V and J ends lost 0 bases and 10 bases, in that order; junction bases with no gene match: 7. The germline CDR1 and CDR2 sequences are ENHRY and SYGVKD. CDR3 residues: CAISESGLAKVEQFF. The CDR3 nucleotides are TGTGCCATCAGTGAGTCGGGACTAGCAAAGGTGGAGCAGTTCTTC.

The chain uses TRBV5-1 and TRBJ1-3; tentatively, D is TRBD1 (5 bases). V lost 4 bases and J 9 bases, leaving 8 bases between the germline ends. Looked up from germline, CDR1 is SGHRS and CDR2 is YFSETQ. This CDR3 is built from 11 residues. The chain's CDR3 is CASSPGGTIYF. CDR3 bases: TGCGCCAGCAGCCCGGGGGGCACCATATATTTT.

The J gene is TRBJ2-1, the V gene TRBV6-5; D gene uncertain. CDR3 length equals 13 residues. CDR1 is MNHEY, CDR2 SVGAGI, per germline. Trimming removed 9 bases from V and 0 bases from J, with 9 bases in between. The chain's CDR3 is CASRVSSYNEQFF. DNA of the CDR3: TGTGCCAGTCGCGTAAGCTCCTACAATGAGCAGTTCTTC.

J is TRBJ1-1 and V is TRBV11-2; unclear D gene. V was trimmed by 4 bases and J by 3 bases, leaving 6 bases between them. The CDR3 spans 12 residues. From germline, CDR1 is SGHAT and CDR2 FQNNGV. CDR3 sequence reads: CASSSVDTEAFF. In DNA form, the CDR3 reads TGTGCCAGCAGCTCCGTCGACACTGAAGCTTTCTTT.

The chain carries TRBV11-2 and TRBJ1-1; D is possibly TRBD1 (5 bases). The CDR3 runs 13 residues. The V gene lost 5 bases and the J gene lost 1 base, with 8 bases spanning the gap. Per germline, CDR1 SGHAT and CDR2 FQNNGV. The CDR3 bases are TGTGCCAGCAGCATCGGACAGAACACTGAAGCTTTCTTT. Translating gives CASSIGQNTEAFF.

The gene calls are TRBV29-1 and TRBJ2-7, with 8 bases lining up with TRBD1. Losses at the gene ends were 4 bases for V and 4 bases for J; bases not matched to a gene: 6. The germline V gene encodes CDR1 SQVTM and CDR2 ANQGSEA. This CDR3 contains 13 residues. CDR3 region: CSVGLDRAYEQYF. CDR3 sequence (DNA): TGCAGCGTTGGTCTGGACAGGGCTTACGAGCAGTACTTC.

The chain links TRBV9 to TRBJ1-6; tentative D call: TRBD1 (6 bases). This CDR3 comprises 15 residues. In germline, CDR1 is SGDLS, CDR2 YYNGEE. V lost 7 bases, J lost 0 bases, and 11 bases lay in between. The chain's CDR3 is CASAQGSSYNSPLHF. CDR3 DNA: TGTGCCAGCGCTCAGGGGAGCTCCTATAATTCACCCCTCCACTTT. Drawing the rest from reference TRBV9 and TRBJ1-6, the complete variable domain is DSGVTQTPKHLITATGQRVTLRCSPRSGDLSVYWYQQSLDQGLQFLIQYYNGEERAKGNILERFSAQQFPDLHSELNLSSLELGDSALYFCASAQGSSYNSPLHFGNGTRLTVT.

This clone was recorded a few times. This rearrangement joins TRBV12-5 to TRBJ1-1; tentatively, D is TRBD1 (5 bases). With 0 bases removed from V and 1 base from J, the gap between germline ends came to 6 bases. This CDR3 contains 14 residues. CDR1 LGHNT and CDR2 FRNRAP come from the germline V gene. CDR3 in amino acids: CASGLVQANTEAFF. The CDR3 bases are TGTGCTAGTGGTTTGGTACAGGCGAACACTGAAGCTTTCTTT.

J is TRBJ2-3 and V is TRBV10-1, with 11 bases lining up with TRBD2. Losses at the gene ends were 9 bases for V and 2 bases for J; bases not matched to a gene: 10. CDR3 length: 16 amino acids. Germline lookup yields CDR1 WNHNN and CDR2 SYGVQD (reference sequence). CDR3 loop: CASGGTSGGLTDTQYF. The CDR3 nucleotides are TGCGCCAGTGGAGGGACTAGCGGAGGCCTCACAGATACGCAGTATTTT.

The chain joins TRBV30 to TRBJ2-7, with D possibly being TRBD2 (6 bases). The germline V gene encodes CDR1 GTSNPN and CDR2 SVGIG (reference sequence). Deletions cut 0 bases from V and 2 bases from J, with 14 bases between. This CDR3 comprises 15 residues. Written as DNA, the CDR3 is TGTGCCTGGAGTGTAAGGGCTAGCGCAACCTACGAGCAGTACTTC. This gives the protein CAWSVRASATYEQYF. The whole variable domain, remainder taken from reference TRBV30 and TRBJ2-7, is SQTIHQWPATLVQPVGSPLSLECTVEGTSNPNLYWYRQAAGRGLQLLFYSVGIGQISSEVPQNLSASRPQDRQFILSSKKLLLSDSGFYLCAWSVRASATYEQYFGPGTRLTVT.

The V and J genes are TRBV6-2 or TRBV6-3 and TRBJ2-5; 7 bases align to TRBD1. Losses at the gene ends were 2 bases for V and 4 bases for J; bases not matched to a gene: 13. The CDR3 length is 17 residues. Germline values: CDR1 MNHEY, CDR2 SVGEGT. For the CDR3, the DNA is TGTGCCAGCAGTTACAATTGGGATACAGGGGCTCGAGAGACCCAGTACTTC. Residues: CASSYNWDTGARETQYF.

This clone was counted a single time. V and J are TRBV3-1 (or the pseudogene TRBV3-2) and TRBJ2-7; possible D gene TRBD2, 6 bases. Germline V gives CDR1 LGHDT, CDR2 YNNKEL (reference sequence). V lost 4 bases and J lost 3, with 7 bases in between. CDR3 size: 12 residues. CDR3 in amino acids: CASSRRDYEQYF. The CDR3 DNA reads TGTGCCAGCAGCCGGCGGGACTACGAGCAGTACTTC.

The chain combines TRBV30 with TRBJ2-3; D call uncertain. The CDR3 contains 12 residues. V was shortened by 2 bases and J by 15 bases, with 18 bases between the two germline ends. In germline, CDR1 is GTSNPN, CDR2 SVGIG (reference sequence). The DNA of the CDR3 is TGTGCCTGGAGTCCAATCGTGAAACGAGAATATTTT. It encodes CAWSPIVKREYF.

The genes are TRBV12-3 or TRBV12-4 and TRBJ1-5; D may be TRBD1 (5 bases). V lost 6 bases, J lost 4 bases, and 10 bases lay in between. The CDR3 is 13 residues long. The CDR3 nucleotides read TGTGCCAGCAGCAGGACACGGAATCAGCCCCAGCATTTT. Amino acid sequence: CASSRTRNQPQHF.

The genes are TRBV24-1 and TRBJ2-3; D possibly corresponds to TRBD1 (5 bases). V gave up 3 bases and J gave up 5 bases, with 14 bases separating them. The CDR3 runs 15 residues. Looked up from germline, CDR1 is KGHDR and CDR2 is SFDVKD. In DNA form, the CDR3 reads TGTGCCACCAGTGATACGACAAGGGGCGTAGATACGCAGTATTTT. Protein: CATSDTTRGVDTQYF.

The J gene is TRBJ1-1, the V gene TRBV24-1; D remains unclear. The CDR3 is made up of 12 amino acids. V dropped 7 bases and J dropped 1 base, with 6 bases sitting between them. From germline, CDR1 is KGHDR and CDR2 SFDVKD. In DNA form, the CDR3 reads TGTGCCACCAGGGATCAGAACACTGAAGCTTTCTTT. Protein sequence: CATRDQNTEAFF.

The chain uses TRBV12-3 or TRBV12-4 and TRBJ1-1, with 7 bases matching TRBD1. The CDR3 has 13 residues. The ends lost 8 bases at V and 1 base at J; junction bases unmatched: 4. CDR3 nucleotides: TGTGCCAGCGCCTCAGGGGGGAACACTGAAGCTTTCTTT. This encodes CASASGGNTEAFF.

This clone appeared a few times. The V call is TRBV19, the J call TRBJ1-4; possibly TRBD1 for D (5 bases). Germline lookup yields CDR1 LNHDA and CDR2 SQIVND (reference sequence). Trimming pared 4 bases from V and 8 bases from J, leaving 17 bases between. This CDR3 has 15 residues. The chain's CDR3 is CASSSDNRGVEKLFF. The CDR3 DNA sequence: TGTGCCAGTAGTAGTGACAACCGGGGGGTGGAAAAACTGTTTTTT.

This clone was detected only a few times. This chain connects TRBV3-1 (or the pseudogene TRBV3-2) to TRBJ2-7, with a tentative D call TRBD2 (6 bases). V lost 4 bases and J lost 5, with 15 bases in between. CDR3 length: 14 residues. Looked up from germline, CDR1 is LGHDT and CDR2 is YNNKEL (reference sequence). This CDR3 is CASSLRDSADEQYF. The CDR3 region has the DNA TGTGCCAGCAGCCTAAGGGACTCGGCCGACGAGCAGTACTTC.

The chain joins TRBV30 to TRBJ1-2; D may be TRBD1 (6 bases). Germline CDR1 is GTSNPN and CDR2 is SVGIG (reference sequence). V was pared by 4 bases and J by 5 bases, with 14 bases between. The CDR3 is 13 amino acids. CDR3 amino acids: CAWIPGRGYGYTF. The CDR3 DNA follows: TGTGCCTGGATTCCGGGGAGGGGGTATGGCTACACCTTC.

This clone showed up just once. The chain uses TRBV5-1 and TRBJ2-5; D is possibly TRBD2 (6 bases). This CDR3 region has 12 residues. In germline, CDR1 is SGHRS, CDR2 YFSETQ. The germline V and J ends were trimmed by 4 bases and 5 bases, with 9 bases remaining between them. The CDR3 reads CASSPGRETQYF. CDR3 bases: TGCGCCAGCAGCCCAGGGAGGGAGACCCAGTACTTC.

V is TRBV28 and J is TRBJ2-1, with a weak D call TRBD1 (6 bases). The CDR3 totals 15 residues. The germline CDR1 and CDR2 sequences are MDHEN and SYDVKM. Trimming took off 6 bases at V and 7 bases at J, with 19 bases between the two ends. The CDR3 sequence: CASSPQGQGMNEQFF. As DNA, the CDR3 is TGTGCCAGCAGCCCCCAGGGGCAGGGGATGAATGAGCAGTTCTTC.

V is TRBV6-5 and J is TRBJ1-1; D may be TRBD1 (5 bases). This CDR3 contains 13 residues. Trimming pared 5 bases from V and 3 bases from J, leaving 10 bases between. The germline V gene has CDR1 MNHEY and CDR2 SVGAGI. The CDR3 DNA is TGTGCCAGCAGTCTTCGACAGTACACTGAAGCTTTCTTT. Residues: CASSLRQYTEAFF.

The rearrangement uses TRBV7-6 and TRBJ2-7; 9 bases are shared with TRBD1. Germline lookup yields CDR1 SGHVS and CDR2 FNYEAQ. V lost 5 bases, J lost 6 bases, and 14 bases stayed unmatched. The CDR3 is made up of 16 amino acids. The DNA of the CDR3 is TGTGCCAGCAGCACCGCGTCCGGGACAGGGTTCGGCGAGCAGTACTTC. Translation: CASSTASGTGFGEQYF.

This sequence joins TRBV7-3 and TRBJ1-2, with D tentatively TRBD1 (6 bases). V was trimmed by 4 bases and J by 4 bases, leaving 10 bases between them. CDR1 and CDR2 (germline): SGHTA, FQGTGA. The CDR3 covers 13 residues. CDR3 region: CASSSGRGYGYTF. For the CDR3, the DNA is TGTGCCAGCAGCTCTGGCAGGGGCTATGGCTACACCTTC.

This sequence joins TRBV9 and TRBJ1-6, with D possibly TRBD1 on 6 matching bases. The V end lost 3 bases, the J end lost 6 bases, and 10 bases lay between the germline ends. The V gene's germline CDR1 is SGDLS and CDR2 YYNGEE. The CDR3 runs 14 residues. DNA for the CDR3: TGTGCCAGCAGCGCCCGGGACACTAATTCACCCCTCCACTTT. Translating it yields CASSARDTNSPLHF.